Shown below are 15 T cell receptor beta chains from a single sample sequenced in a study of spatial heterogeneity in lung cancer. Each CDR3 protein gets one entry after TCRdb re-called the 5' RACE reads with MiXCR. This table has around 13,000 distinct CDR3 sequences, roughly 7.2% appearing once. Findings and limits, study-wide: Counts of expanded alpha and beta TCRs within tumors tracked the tumor nonsynonymous mutation count.

These receptors' antigens are unknown. This sample's time point: sample taken at primary tumor resection. The sample was lung tumor tissue, taken at surgery. The origin of the receptors is a female donor with early-stage non-small cell lung cancer.

This clonotype was counted many times. The V and J genes are TRBV29-1 and TRBJ2-3; 7 bases fit TRBD2. This CDR3 comprises 14 residues. The V gene's germline CDR1 is SQVTM and CDR2 ANQGSEA. The junction had 8 bases not matched to a gene; V was cut back by 7 bases and J by 1 base. The chain's CDR3 is CSAKAGRGTDTQYF. CDR3 in DNA: TGCAGCGCCAAAGCGGGGAGAGGCACAGATACGCAGTATTTT.

In this sample, this clonotype turned up many times. The chain couples TRBV5-4 to TRBJ2-1; TRBD2 matches at 10 bases. Germline assignment: CDR1 SGHNT and CDR2 YYREEE (reference sequence). The CDR3 has 13 amino acids. The junction had 1 base not matched to a gene; V was cut back by 0 bases and J by 10 bases. CDR3 bases: TGTGCCAGCAGCTTGGTAGCGGGAGGAGAGCAGTTCTTC. Protein: CASSLVAGGEQFF. The whole variable domain, filled in from reference TRBV5-4 and TRBJ2-1, reads ETGVTQSPTHLIKTRGQQVTLRCSSQSGHNTVSWYQQALGQGPQFIFQYYREEENGRGNFPPRFSGLQFPNYSSELNVNALELDDSALYLCASSLVAGGEQFFGPGTRLTVL.

This clonotype occurred many times. J is TRBJ1-1 and V is TRBV7-2; D gene ambiguous. V was shortened by 2 bases and J by 2 bases, with 6 bases between the two germline ends. Per germline, CDR1 SGHTA and CDR2 FQGNSA. CDR3 length: 13 amino acids. In nucleotides, the CDR3 is TGTGCCAGCAGCTTACGAAGAAACACTGAAGCTTTCTTT. This encodes CASSLRRNTEAFF.

This clonotype was counted ten times or more. The V call is TRBV2, the J call TRBJ2-3, with D possibly matching TRBD1 (6 bases). The CDR3 runs 14 residues. Trimming took 4 bases from V and 1 from J, leaving 9 bases between them. CDR1 is SNHLY, CDR2 FYNNEI, per germline. CDR3 loop: CASSVRTGTDTQYF. DNA for the CDR3: TGTGCCAGCAGTGTTCGGACAGGCACAGATACGCAGTATTTT. The complete variable domain, with remaining parts taken from reference TRBV2 and TRBJ2-3, reads EPEVTQTPSHQVTQMGQEVILRCVPISNHLYFYWYRQILGQKVEFLVSFYNNEISEKSEIFDDQFSVERPDGSNFTLKIRSTKLEDSAMYFCASSVRTGTDTQYFGPGTRLTVL.

This clonotype was seen at least ten times. The genes are TRBV7-2 and TRBJ2-1; 8 bases fit TRBD2. Looked up from germline, CDR1 is SGHTA and CDR2 is FQGNSA. This CDR3 is 15 amino acids long. V dropped 5 bases and J dropped 9; count of bases not matched to a gene: 12. The CDR3 is CASSTSLSGRPEQFF. In DNA form, the CDR3 reads TGTGCCAGCAGCACAAGTCTGAGCGGGAGACCTGAGCAGTTCTTC.

The sample holds many counts of this clonotype. This chain joins TRBV7-9 and TRBJ1-5; maybe TRBD1 (6 bases). V dropped 5 bases and J dropped 7 bases, with 12 bases sitting between them. The V gene's germline CDR1 is SEHNR and CDR2 FQNEAQ (reference sequence). The CDR3 extends over 13 amino acids. As DNA, the CDR3 is TGTGCCAGCAGCCGAAAGGGGGACCAGCCCCAGCATTTT. This encodes CASSRKGDQPQHF.

By its share, this clonotype is medium-sized (0.01 to 0.1%). V and J are TRBV30 and TRBJ2-1, with unresolved D. The CDR3 extends over 13 amino acids. Between the trimmed V and J ends, which lost 3 bases and 0 bases, there was a span of 6 bases. Germline loops: CDR1 GTSNPN, CDR2 SVGIG (reference sequence). Here the CDR3 reads CAWSADSYNEQFF. In nucleotides, the CDR3 is TGTGCCTGGAGCGCCGACTCCTACAATGAGCAGTTCTTC.

This clonotype was seen a few times. V is TRBV28 and J is TRBJ1-5, with D possibly TRBD1 on 6 matching bases. This CDR3 contains 17 residues. From germline, CDR1 is MDHEN and CDR2 SYDVKM. V was trimmed by 3 bases and J by 0 bases, leaving 15 bases between them. In nucleotides, the CDR3 is TGTGCCAGCAGTTTCGGCAGGGGACTATATAGCAATCAGCCCCAGCATTTT. Translating it yields CASSFGRGLYSNQPQHF.

Judged by abundance, this clonotype is medium-sized. The chain employs TRBV27 and TRBJ2-2; 7 bases are shared with TRBD2. This CDR3 has 16 residues. J gave up 4 bases and V 6 bases, and 11 bases lay outside the gene matches. CDR1 is MNHEY, CDR2 SMNVEV, per germline (reference sequence). CDR3 loop: CASSPFRGSFTGELFF. CDR3 coding DNA: TGTGCCAGCAGCCCCTTTCGCGGGAGTTTCACCGGGGAGCTGTTTTTT.

This clonotype is medium-sized within its sample. The chain links TRBV6-6 to TRBJ1-5; D unresolved. V lost 9 bases, J lost 9 bases, and 21 bases lay in between. The CDR3 runs to 14 residues. CDR1 MNHNY and CDR2 SVGAGI come from the germline V gene (reference sequence). The CDR3 here is CASCGEPVYLPQHF. CDR3 nucleotide sequence: TGTGCCAGTTGCGGGGAGCCTGTTTACTTGCCCCAGCATTTT.

The sample holds many counts of this clonotype. The V gene is TRBV6-2 or TRBV6-3, the J gene TRBJ2-6, with no clear D. Trimming pared 11 bases from V and 4 bases from J, leaving 9 bases between. CDR3 length: 12 amino acids. Germline-derived CDR1 and CDR2 are MNHEY and SVGEGT. The chain's CDR3 is CAGSRGANVLTF. In DNA form, the CDR3 reads TGTGCCGGTTCCCGCGGGGCCAACGTCCTGACTTTC.

By share, this clonotype ranks as medium-sized. The CDR3 sequence is CASSSKDGNTEAFF. For the CDR3, the DNA is TGCGCCAGCAGCTCGAAGGACGGGAACACTGAAGCTTTCTTT. This chain uses TRBV4-1 with TRBJ1-1; D uncertain. The V gene's germline CDR1 is MGHRA and CDR2 YSYEKL. V was cut by 5 bases and J by 1 base, with 11 bases left in between. The CDR3 totals 14 residues.

This clonotype was counted at least ten times. This chain joins TRBV20-1 and TRBJ2-5; TRBD2 is a possible D gene (6 bases). This CDR3 contains 12 residues. The V end was cut by 1 base, the J end by 5 bases, with 8 bases between. The germline V gene has CDR1 DFQATT and CDR2 SNEGSKA (reference sequence). The CDR3: CSARVLAETQYF. The CDR3 bases are TGCAGTGCTAGAGTCCTAGCGGAGACCCAGTACTTC.

This clonotype was seen ten or more times. V usage is TRBV7-2 and J usage is TRBJ2-3, with D unclear. The CDR3 spans 15 residues. The V gene's germline CDR1 is SGHTA and CDR2 FQGNSA. V was trimmed by 2 bases and J by 0 bases, leaving 9 bases between them. The CDR3 DNA is TGTGCCAGCAGCTTACGCTTTTCTAGCACAGATACGCAGTATTTT. Translation gives CASSLRFSSTDTQYF.

This clonotype was picked up many times. The chain employs TRBV6-5 and TRBJ1-1; D uncertain. The V gene's germline CDR1 is MNHEY and CDR2 SVGAGI. This CDR3 comprises 13 residues. V was shortened by 6 bases and J by 5 bases, with 13 bases between the two germline ends. CDR3 DNA: TGTGCCAGCAGGAGAAGCCCCAGAACTGAAGCTTTCTTT. As protein: CASRRSPRTEAFF.